This T cell receptor beta chain was recorded in a study of monozygotic twins with inflammatory bowel disease. Points from the study as a whole: The existence of one strong signal or clonotype linked to IBD lacked support. Since immunosuppressive treatments differed, patient repertoires may have gained added variability.

The germline gives CDR1 LNHDA, CDR2 SQIVND (reference sequence). This CDR3 is 16 amino acids long. A note on this clonotype: The antigen is undetermined.

Investigators made cDNA in eight separate reactions per sample. Template switching introduced UMIs that contain a 6-nucleotide sample barcode. TCRdb re-called the 5' RACE reads and gives one entry per CDR3 protein, without DNA. This sample's table reports more than 100,000 distinct CDR3 sequences. The sequenced sample was blood. This chain connects TRBV19 to TRBJ1-5; TCRdb's D call, TRBD1, is unchecked because there is no DNA. This sequence was found in a human donor with ulcerative colitis or Crohn's disease, or a healthy co-twin of an affected twin (not recorded which). The CDR3 region is CASSIDWGQANQPQHF.